A single sample is the source of the 3 T cell receptor beta chains below, sequenced in a study of blood T cells in healthy people across ages (dated by TCRdb to the mid-2010s). The library relied on 5' RACE. Instrument on record: Illumina HiSeq 2500. A second PCR of 7 to 11 cycles was performed with a sample-barcoded 5' primer and a J-beta primer mix. TCRdb itself trimmed the public reads at Q25 with fastp, ran MiXCR and retained productive beta chains. Rows matching on CDR3 protein sequence are summarized as one entry with the most common DNA and genes. The sample contains around 1,000,000 distinct CDR3 sequences, almost 25% of them found a single time. In total, the top ten clones hold 0.65% to 0.75% of the sample. These data also formed part of another study, on T cells of mothers and their children.

Specimen: blood. Every receptor here comes from a girl aged 2 to 10 in good health.

There are a few counts of this clonotype. The V call is TRBV4-2, the J call TRBJ2-2; D gene uncertain. Germline V CDR1 and CDR2: LGHNA, YNFKEQ. There are 19 residues in the CDR3. The V end was cut by 0 bases, the J end by 2 bases, with 19 bases between. The CDR3 spells CASSQDFGRLGGNTGELFF. CDR3 sequence (DNA): TGTGCCAGCAGCCAAGATTTTGGTAGGCTAGGTGGAAACACCGGGGAGCTGTTTTTT.

Ten or more counts support this clonotype. V is TRBV20-1 and J is TRBJ2-5; D is perhaps TRBD2 (5 bases). Per germline, CDR1 DFQATT and CDR2 SNEGSKA (reference sequence). The CDR3 extends over 13 amino acids. The ends were cut back, 0 bases at V and 5 bases at J, with 10 bases in the middle. The CDR3 sequence is CSAREADRETQYF. The CDR3 DNA is TGCAGTGCTAGAGAAGCGGATCGGGAGACCCAGTACTTC.

The chain has TRBV6-2 or TRBV6-3 and TRBJ2-5; tentative D call: TRBD2 (5 bases). This CDR3 contains 15 residues. Germline assignment: CDR1 MNHEY and CDR2 SVGEGT. Trimming removed 4 bases from V and 5 bases from J, with 17 bases in between. The CDR3 DNA is TGTGCCAGCAGTTCCCCCTTCGGGGTACAGGAGACCCAGTACTTC. Translation: CASSSPFGVQETQYF.